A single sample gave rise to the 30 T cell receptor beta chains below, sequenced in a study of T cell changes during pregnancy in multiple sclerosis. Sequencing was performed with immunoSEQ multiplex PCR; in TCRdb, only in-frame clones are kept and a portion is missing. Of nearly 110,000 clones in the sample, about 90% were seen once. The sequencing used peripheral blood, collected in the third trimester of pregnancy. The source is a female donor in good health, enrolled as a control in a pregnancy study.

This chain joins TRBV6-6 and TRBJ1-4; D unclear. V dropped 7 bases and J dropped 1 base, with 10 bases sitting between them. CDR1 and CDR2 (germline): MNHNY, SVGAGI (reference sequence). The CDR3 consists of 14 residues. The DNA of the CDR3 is TGTGCCAGCACTATGATAATAACTAATGAAAAACTGTTTTTT. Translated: CASTMIITNEKLFF.

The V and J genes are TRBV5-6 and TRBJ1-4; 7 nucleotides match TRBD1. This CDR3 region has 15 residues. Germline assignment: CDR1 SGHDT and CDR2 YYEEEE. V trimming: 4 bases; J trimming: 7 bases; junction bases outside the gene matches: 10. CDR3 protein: CASSVYRGRVEKLFF. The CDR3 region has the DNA TGTGCCAGCAGCGTTTACAGGGGAAGGGTTGAAAAACTGTTTTTT. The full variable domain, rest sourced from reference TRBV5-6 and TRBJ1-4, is DAGVTQSPTHLIKTRGQQVTLRCSPKSGHDTVSWYQQALGQGPQFIFQYYEEEERQRGNFPDRFSGHQFPNYSSELNVNALLLGDSALYLCASSVYRGRVEKLFFGSGTQLSVL.

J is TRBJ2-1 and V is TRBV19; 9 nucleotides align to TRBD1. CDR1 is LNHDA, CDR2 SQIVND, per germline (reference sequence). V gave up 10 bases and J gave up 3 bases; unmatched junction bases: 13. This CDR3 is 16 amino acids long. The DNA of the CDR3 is TGTGCCACGCAACCCCGAGGACAGGGGTTCTACAATGAGCAGTTCTTC. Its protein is CATQPRGQGFYNEQFF. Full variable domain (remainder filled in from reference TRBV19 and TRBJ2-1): DGGITQSPKYLFRKEGQNVTLSCEQNLNHDAMYWYRQDPGQGLRLIYYSQIVNDFQKGDIAEGYSVSREKKESFPLTVTSAQKNPTAFYLCATQPRGQGFYNEQFFGPGTRLTVL.

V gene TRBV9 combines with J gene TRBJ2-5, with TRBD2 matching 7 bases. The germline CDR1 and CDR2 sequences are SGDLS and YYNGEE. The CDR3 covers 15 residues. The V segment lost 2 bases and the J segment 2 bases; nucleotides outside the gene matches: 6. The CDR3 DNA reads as TGTGCCAGCAGCGTGGGAACGCGGGGGCAAGAGACCCAGTACTTC. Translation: CASSVGTRGQETQYF.

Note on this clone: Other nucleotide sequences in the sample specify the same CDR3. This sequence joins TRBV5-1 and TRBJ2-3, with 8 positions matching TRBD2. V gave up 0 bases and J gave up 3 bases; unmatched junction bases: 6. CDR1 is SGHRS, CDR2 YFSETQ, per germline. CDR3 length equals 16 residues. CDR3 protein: CASSLAGAGGTDTQYF. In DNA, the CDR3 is TGCGCCAGCAGCTTGGCCGGCGCGGGGGGAACAGATACGCAGTATTTT.

The CDR3 loop reads CASSPADMNTEAFF. CDR3 nucleotides: TGTGCCAGCTCACCGGCAGACATGAACACTGAAGCTTTCTTT. This rearrangement joins TRBV18 to TRBJ1-1; D call uncertain. Germline V lookup: CDR1 KGHSH, CDR2 LQKENI. The CDR3 length is 14 residues. V dropped 3 bases and J dropped 0 bases, with 8 bases sitting between them.

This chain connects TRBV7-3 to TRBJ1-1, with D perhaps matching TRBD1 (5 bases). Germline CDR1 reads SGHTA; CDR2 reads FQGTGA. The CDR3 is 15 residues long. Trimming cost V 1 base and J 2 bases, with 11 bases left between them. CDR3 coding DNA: TGTGCCAGCAGCTTAATCCGCAGGGTCAACACTGAAGCTTTCTTT. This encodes CASSLIRRVNTEAFF.

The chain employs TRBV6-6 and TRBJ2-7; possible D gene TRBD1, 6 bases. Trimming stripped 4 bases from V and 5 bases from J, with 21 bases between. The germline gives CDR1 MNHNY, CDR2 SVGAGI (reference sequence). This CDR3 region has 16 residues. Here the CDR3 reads CASSSSRTASNHEQYF. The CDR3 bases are TGTGCCAGCAGTTCATCCAGGACAGCATCGAACCACGAGCAGTACTTC.

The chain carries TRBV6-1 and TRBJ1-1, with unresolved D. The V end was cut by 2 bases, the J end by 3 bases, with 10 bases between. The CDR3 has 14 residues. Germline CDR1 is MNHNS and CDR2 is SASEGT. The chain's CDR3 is CASSELSADTEAFF. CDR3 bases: TGTGCCAGCAGTGAACTTTCAGCGGACACTGAAGCTTTCTTT.

The DNA of the CDR3 is TGTGCCAGTAGTATTCGGGGTATAAGCGAGCAGTACTTC. Translating gives CASSIRGISEQYF. The chain joins TRBV19 to TRBJ2-7; possibly TRBD2 for D (5 bases). The CDR3 spans 13 residues. Germline V lookup: CDR1 LNHDA, CDR2 SQIVND (reference sequence). Trimming took 3 bases from V and 6 from J, leaving 12 bases between them.

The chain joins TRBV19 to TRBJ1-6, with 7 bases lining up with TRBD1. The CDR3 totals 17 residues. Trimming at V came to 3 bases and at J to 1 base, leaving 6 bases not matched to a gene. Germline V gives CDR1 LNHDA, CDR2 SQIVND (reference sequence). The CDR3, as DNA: TGTGCCAGTAGTATCAACAGGGGATGGTCCTATAATTCACCCCTCCACTTT. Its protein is CASSINRGWSYNSPLHF.

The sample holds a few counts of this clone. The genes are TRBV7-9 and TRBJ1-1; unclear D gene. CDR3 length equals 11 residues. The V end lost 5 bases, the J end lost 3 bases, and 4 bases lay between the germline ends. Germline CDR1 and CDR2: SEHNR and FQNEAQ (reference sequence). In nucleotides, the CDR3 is TGTGCCAGCAGCCCCGACACTGAAGCTTTCTTT. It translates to CASSPDTEAFF. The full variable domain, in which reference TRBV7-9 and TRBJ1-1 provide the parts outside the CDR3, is DTGVSQNPRHKITKRGQNVTFRCDPISEHNRLYWYRQTLGQGPEFLTYFQNEAQLEKSRLLSDRFSAERPKGSFSTLEIQRTEQGDSAMYLCASSPDTEAFFGQGTRLTVV.

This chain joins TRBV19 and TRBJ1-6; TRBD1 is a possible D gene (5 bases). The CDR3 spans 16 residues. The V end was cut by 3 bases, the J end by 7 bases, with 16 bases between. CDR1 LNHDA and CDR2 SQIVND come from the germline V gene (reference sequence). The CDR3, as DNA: TGTGCCAGTAGTATCAGTCTAACAGGCAGCAATTCACCCCTCCACTTT. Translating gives CASSISLTGSNSPLHF. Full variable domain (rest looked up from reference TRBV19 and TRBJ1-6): DGGITQSPKYLFRKEGQNVTLSCEQNLNHDAMYWYRQDPGQGLRLIYYSQIVNDFQKGDIAEGYSVSREKKESFPLTVTSAQKNPTAFYLCASSISLTGSNSPLHFGNGTRLTVT.

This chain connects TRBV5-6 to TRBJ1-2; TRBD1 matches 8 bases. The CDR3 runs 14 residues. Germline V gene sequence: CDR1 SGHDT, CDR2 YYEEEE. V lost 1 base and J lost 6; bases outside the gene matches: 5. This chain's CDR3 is CASSLPGQGDGYTF. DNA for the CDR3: TGTGCCAGCAGCTTGCCAGGACAGGGAGATGGCTACACCTTC.

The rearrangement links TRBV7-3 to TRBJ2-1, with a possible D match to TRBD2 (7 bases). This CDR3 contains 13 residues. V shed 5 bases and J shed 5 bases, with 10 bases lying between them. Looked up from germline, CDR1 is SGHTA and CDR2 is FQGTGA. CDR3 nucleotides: TGTGCCAGCAGCAGGGGGGGTAACAATGAGCAGTTCTTC. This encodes CASSRGGNNEQFF.

CDR3 bases: TGTGCCAGCAGCCGGGACAGATCTAACTATGGCTACACCTTC. As protein: CASSRDRSNYGYTF. This chain links TRBV5-4 with TRBJ1-2; 7 nucleotides match TRBD1. V lost 4 bases and J lost 0; bases outside the gene matches: 3. This CDR3 contains 14 residues. Germline CDR1 is SGHNT and CDR2 is YYREEE (reference sequence).

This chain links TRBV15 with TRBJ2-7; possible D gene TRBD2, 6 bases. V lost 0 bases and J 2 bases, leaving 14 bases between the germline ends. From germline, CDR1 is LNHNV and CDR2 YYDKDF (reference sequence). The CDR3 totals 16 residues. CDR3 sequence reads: CATSRDRLSGAYEQYF. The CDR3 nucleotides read TGTGCCACCAGCAGAGATCGGCTTAGCGGCGCCTACGAGCAGTACTTC.

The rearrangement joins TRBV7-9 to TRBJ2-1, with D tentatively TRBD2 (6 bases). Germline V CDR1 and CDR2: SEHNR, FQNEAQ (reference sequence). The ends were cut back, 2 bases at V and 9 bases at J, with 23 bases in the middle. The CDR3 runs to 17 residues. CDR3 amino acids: CASSLLSGLAIGSEQFF. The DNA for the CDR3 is TGTGCCAGCAGCTTATTGTCGGGTCTAGCGATAGGGAGTGAGCAGTTCTTC.

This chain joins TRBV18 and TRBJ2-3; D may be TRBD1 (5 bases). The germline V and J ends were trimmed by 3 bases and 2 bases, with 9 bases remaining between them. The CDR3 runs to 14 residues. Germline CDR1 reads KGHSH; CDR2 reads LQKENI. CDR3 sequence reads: CASSPRTHTDTQYF. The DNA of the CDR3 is TGTGCCAGCTCACCGAGGACACACACAGATACGCAGTATTTT.

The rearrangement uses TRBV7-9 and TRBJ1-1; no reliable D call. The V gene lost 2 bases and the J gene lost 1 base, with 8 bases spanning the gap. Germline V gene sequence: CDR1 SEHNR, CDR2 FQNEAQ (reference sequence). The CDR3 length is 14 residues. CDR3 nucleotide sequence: TGTGCCAGCAGCTTATGGCCCACGAACACTGAAGCTTTCTTT. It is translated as CASSLWPTNTEAFF.

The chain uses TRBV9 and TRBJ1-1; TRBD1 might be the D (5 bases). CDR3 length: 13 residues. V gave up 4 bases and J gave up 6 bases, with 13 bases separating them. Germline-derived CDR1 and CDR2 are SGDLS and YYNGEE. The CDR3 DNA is TGTGCCAGCAGCACAGGTCCGGCGGCTGAAGCTTTCTTT. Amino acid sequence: CASSTGPAAEAFF.

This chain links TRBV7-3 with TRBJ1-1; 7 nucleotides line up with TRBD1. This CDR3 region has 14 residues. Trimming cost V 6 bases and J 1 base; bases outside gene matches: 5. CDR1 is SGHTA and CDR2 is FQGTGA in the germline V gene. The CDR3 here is CASRQTGANTEAFF. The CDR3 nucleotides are TGTGCCAGCAGGCAAACAGGGGCGAACACTGAAGCTTTCTTT.

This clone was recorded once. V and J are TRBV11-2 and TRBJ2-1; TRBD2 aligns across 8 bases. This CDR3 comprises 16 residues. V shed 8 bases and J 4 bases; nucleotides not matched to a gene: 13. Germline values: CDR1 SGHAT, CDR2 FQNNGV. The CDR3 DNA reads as TGTGCCAGCTCGTGGGGGCCGGCGGGGGGATACAATGAGCAGTTCTTC. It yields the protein CASSWGPAGGYNEQFF.

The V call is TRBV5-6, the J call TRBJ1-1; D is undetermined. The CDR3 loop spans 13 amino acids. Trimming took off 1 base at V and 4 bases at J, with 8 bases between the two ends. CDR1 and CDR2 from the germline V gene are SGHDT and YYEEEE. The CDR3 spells CASSLFTSTEAFF. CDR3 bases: TGTGCCAGCAGCTTGTTTACGAGCACTGAAGCTTTCTTT. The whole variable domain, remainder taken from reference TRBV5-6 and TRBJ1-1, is DAGVTQSPTHLIKTRGQQVTLRCSPKSGHDTVSWYQQALGQGPQFIFQYYEEEERQRGNFPDRFSGHQFPNYSSELNVNALLLGDSALYLCASSLFTSTEAFFGQGTRLTVV.

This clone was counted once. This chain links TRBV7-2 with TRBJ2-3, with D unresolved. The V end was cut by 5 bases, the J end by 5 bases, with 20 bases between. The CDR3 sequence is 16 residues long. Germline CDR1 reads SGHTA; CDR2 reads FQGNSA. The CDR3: CASSTTSPVALDTQYF. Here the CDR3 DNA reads TGTGCCAGCAGCACTACCTCCCCGGTGGCGTTAGATACGCAGTATTTT.

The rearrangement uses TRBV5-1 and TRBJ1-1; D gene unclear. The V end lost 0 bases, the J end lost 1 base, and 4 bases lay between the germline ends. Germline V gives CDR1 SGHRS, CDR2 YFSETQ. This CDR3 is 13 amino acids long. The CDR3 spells CASSLERNTEAFF. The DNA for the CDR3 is TGCGCCAGCAGCTTGGAGAGGAACACTGAAGCTTTCTTT. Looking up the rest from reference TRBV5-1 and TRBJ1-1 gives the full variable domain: KAGVTQTPRYLIKTRGQQVTLSCSPISGHRSVSWYQQTPGQGLQFLFEYFSETQRNKGNFPGRFSGRQFSNSRSEMNVSTLELGDSALYLCASSLERNTEAFFGQGTRLTVV.

This CDR3 is CASSLGPTDTQYF. Here the CDR3 DNA reads TGTGCCAGCAGCTTAGGGCCCACAGATACGCAGTATTTT. The chain couples TRBV7-3 to TRBJ2-3; D uncertain. This CDR3 is built from 13 residues. The germline V and J ends were trimmed by 2 bases and 2 bases, with 5 bases remaining between them. Germline lookup yields CDR1 SGHTA and CDR2 FQGTGA.

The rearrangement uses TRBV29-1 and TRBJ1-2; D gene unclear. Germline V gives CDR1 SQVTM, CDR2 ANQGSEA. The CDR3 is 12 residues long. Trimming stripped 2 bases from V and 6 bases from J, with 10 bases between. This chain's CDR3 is CSVELLRNGYTF. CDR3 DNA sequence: TGCAGCGTTGAACTCCTCAGGAATGGCTACACCTTC.

CDR3 sequence (DNA): TGTGCCATCAGCGGGACAGGGTACGATGAAGCTTTCTTT. Its protein is CAISGTGYDEAFF. J is TRBJ1-1 and V is TRBV10-3, with 9 positions matching TRBD1. The CDR3 contains 13 residues. Germline CDR1 reads ENHRY; CDR2 reads SYGVKD. V was clipped by 6 bases and J by 7 bases; unmatched bases: 6.

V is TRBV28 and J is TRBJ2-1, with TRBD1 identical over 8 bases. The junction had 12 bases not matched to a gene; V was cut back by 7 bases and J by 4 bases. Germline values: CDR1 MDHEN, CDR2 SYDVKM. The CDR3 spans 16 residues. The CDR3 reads CASTTGPGQGYNEQFF. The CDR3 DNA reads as TGTGCCAGCACCACCGGACCTGGACAGGGTTACAATGAGCAGTTCTTC. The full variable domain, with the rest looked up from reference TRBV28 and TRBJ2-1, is DVKVTQSSRYLVKRTGEKVFLECVQDMDHENMFWYRQDPGLGLRLIYFSYDVKMKEKGDIPEGYSVSREKKERFSLILESASTNQTSMYLCASTTGPGQGYNEQFFGPGTRLTVL.